The 28 T cell receptor beta chains below were found in one sample sequenced in a study of T cells in Graves' hyperthyroidism and ophthalmopathy. There were TCR beta CDR3 regions amplified from RNA transcripts. An initial round of RT-PCR targeting the TCR CDR3 relied on the HTBI primer set. Each CDR3 protein gets one entry after TCRdb re-called the multiplex PCR reads with MiXCR. The data contain about 290,000 distinct CDR3 sequences, roughly an eighth of them seen just once; the ten biggest clones take up less than 8%. Sequenced sample: blood. These receptors were obtained from a woman between 35 and 50 years old with Graves' hyperthyroidism.

This clonotype was seen repeatedly, ten times or more. This chain joins TRBV7-2 and TRBJ2-2; D is possibly TRBD1 or TRBD2 (5 bases each). Per the germline V gene, CDR1 is SGHTA and CDR2 is FQGNSA. This CDR3 region has 14 residues. V was clipped by 5 bases and J by 5 bases, with 12 bases between them. CDR3 sequence reads: CASSRGRRTGELFF. In DNA form, the CDR3 reads TGTGCCAGCAGCCGGGGACGGCGGACCGGGGAGCTGTTTTTT. The full variable domain, its missing parts supplied by reference TRBV7-2 and TRBJ2-2, is GAGVSQSPSNKVTEKGKDVELRCDPISGHTALYWYRQSLGQGLEFLIYFQGNSAPDKSGLPSDRFSAERTGGSVSTLTIQRTQQEDSAVYLCASSRGRRTGELFFGEGSRLTVL.

The chain links TRBV5-5 to TRBJ1-6; D uncertain. The CDR3 contains 15 residues. V was shortened by 0 bases and J by 9 bases, with 13 bases between the two germline ends. The germline V gene has CDR1 SGHKS and CDR2 YYEKEE (reference sequence). CDR3 DNA sequence: TGTGCCAGCAGCTTGGATGGCAGGTGGGGTTCACCCCTCCACTTT. Translated, it gives CASSLDGRWGSPLHF.

This clonotype was seen repeatedly, ten times or more. The chain links TRBV24-1 to TRBJ2-1; 9 positions agree with TRBD1. V lost 5 bases and J lost 1; bases outside the gene matches: 2. The CDR3 runs to 15 residues. In germline, CDR1 is KGHDR, CDR2 SFDVKD. CDR3 sequence reads: CATSATGGSYNEQFF. CDR3 in DNA: TGTGCCACCAGTGCGACAGGGGGTTCCTACAATGAGCAGTTCTTC.

This clonotype showed up just a few times. This chain's CDR3 is CAWNQRQDLYGYTF. DNA for the CDR3: TGTGCCTGGAACCAAAGACAGGACCTCTATGGCTACACCTTC. The chain uses TRBV30 and TRBJ1-2; the D gene is possibly TRBD1 (6 bases). CDR1 and CDR2 from the germline V gene are GTSNPN and SVGIG (reference sequence). The CDR3 is 14 residues long. V dropped 4 bases and J dropped 4 bases, with 16 bases sitting between them.

The CDR3 region is CASSASGRGEQFF. The CDR3 region has the DNA TGTGCCAGCAGCGCTAGCGGGAGGGGTGAGCAGTTCTTC. The chain combines TRBV4-2 with TRBJ2-1; TRBD2 matches at 12 bases. CDR3 length equals 13 residues. V was clipped by 5 bases and J by 9 bases; unmatched bases: 2. The germline V gene encodes CDR1 LGHNA and CDR2 YNFKEQ.

Concerning this clonotype: A much larger clone lies one base from this, so it may be a read error. The chain combines TRBV28 with TRBJ1-5; D gene ambiguous. The length of the CDR3 is 12 residues. CDR1 and CDR2 from the germline V gene are MDHEN and SYDVKM. The CDR3 DNA sequence: TGTGCCGGCAGTTTAGGCGAGAGGCCCCAGCATTTT. This encodes CAGSLGERPQHF.

This clonotype was counted many times. The genes are TRBV3-1 and TRBJ1-2, with 8 bases matching TRBD1. With V trimmed by 1 base and J by 9 bases, 4 bases remained unmatched. The germline gives CDR1 LGHDT, CDR2 YNNKEL (reference sequence). The CDR3 loop spans 13 amino acids. The CDR3 is CASSQVQGARYTF. The CDR3, as DNA: TGTGCCAGCAGCCAAGTGCAGGGGGCACGCTACACCTTC.

This clonotype turned up a few times. The chain is built from TRBV6-1 and TRBJ1-4; D is possibly TRBD1 (6 bases). Trimming pared 6 bases from V and 2 bases from J, leaving 10 bases between. The CDR3 loop spans 14 amino acids. Germline loops: CDR1 MNHNS, CDR2 SASEGT. The CDR3 loop reads CASSHGGTNEKLFF. CDR3 nucleotide sequence: TGTGCCAGCAGCCACGGGGGCACTAATGAAAAACTGTTTTTT.

This clonotype was detected a few times. The chain uses TRBV9 and TRBJ2-7; unclear D gene. The germline CDR1 and CDR2 sequences are SGDLS and YYNGEE. The CDR3 consists of 14 residues. V dropped 0 bases and J dropped 5 bases, with 12 bases sitting between them. Here the CDR3 DNA reads TGTGCCAGCAGCGTAGCTGGGTGGCAAAACGAGCAGTACTTC. Protein: CASSVAGWQNEQYF.

This clonotype has a handful of counts. The V and J genes are TRBV28 and TRBJ1-3; 7 bases fit TRBD1. Trimming cost V 4 bases and J 2 bases; bases outside gene matches: 8. CDR1 and CDR2 (germline): MDHEN, SYDVKM. The CDR3 covers 16 residues. CDR3 sequence: CASSSRVRGPGNTIYF. The DNA for the CDR3 is TGTGCCAGCAGTTCAAGGGTGAGGGGGCCTGGAAACACCATATATTTT.

This clonotype has a count of ten or more. The rearrangement joins TRBV3-1 to TRBJ2-3; D call uncertain. CDR1 LGHDT and CDR2 YNNKEL come from the germline V gene (reference sequence). With 1 base removed from V and 4 bases from J, the gap between germline ends came to 12 bases. This CDR3 region has 15 residues. This CDR3 reads CASSQVGSGADTQYF. The CDR3 coding sequence is TGTGCCAGCAGCCAAGTAGGGTCCGGTGCAGATACGCAGTATTTT.

This clonotype was observed many times. The chain combines TRBV12-3 or TRBV12-4 with TRBJ1-1; tentative D call: TRBD1 (5 bases). The CDR3 totals 12 residues. V lost 5 bases and J lost 5, with 9 bases in between. CDR3 sequence: CASSGDGTEAFF. CDR3 in DNA: TGTGCCAGCAGTGGGGACGGGACTGAAGCTTTCTTT.

This clonotype was detected many times. V and J are TRBV20-1 and TRBJ1-5; TRBD1 agrees at 10 bases. This CDR3 has 15 residues. Germline loops: CDR1 DFQATT, CDR2 SNEGSKA (reference sequence). The V and J ends lost 3 bases and 3 bases, in that order; junction bases with no gene match: 5. Written as DNA, the CDR3 is TGCAGTGCTAGGGTGGGACAGGGGTACAATCAGCCCCAGCATTTT. This sequence encodes CSARVGQGYNQPQHF.

This clonotype was found many times. The CDR3 spells CASRARAGGTGELFF. Here the CDR3 DNA reads TGTGCCAGCAGGGCCAGGGCAGGGGGCACCGGGGAGCTGTTTTTT. The chain recombines TRBV12-3 or TRBV12-4 with TRBJ2-2; 7 nucleotides line up with TRBD1. V shed 6 bases, J shed 4 bases, and the junction held 8 bases outside the gene matches. The CDR3 covers 15 residues.

This clonotype was recorded at least ten times. The chain joins TRBV10-3 to TRBJ2-2; 7 nucleotides agree with TRBD2. Germline V CDR1 and CDR2: ENHRY, SYGVKD. After removal of 7 bases from V and 2 bases from J, the junction contained 4 bases not matched to a gene. This CDR3 comprises 14 residues. The CDR3: CAIKGAGNTGELFF. The CDR3 nucleotides are TGTGCCATCAAGGGAGCGGGAAACACCGGGGAGCTGTTTTTT.

The chain employs TRBV29-1 and TRBJ2-1; D unclear. CDR1 SQVTM and CDR2 ANQGSEA come from the germline V gene. This CDR3 region has 12 residues. V lost 4 bases and J lost 3, with 7 bases in between. CDR3 amino acids: CSVGSNYNEQFF. The CDR3 DNA reads as TGCAGCGTTGGGTCTAACTACAATGAGCAGTTCTTC.

This clonotype was counted at least ten times. The chain employs TRBV12-3 or TRBV12-4 and TRBJ2-1; perhaps TRBD2 as D (5 bases). The CDR3 is made up of 14 amino acids. V was pared by 6 bases and J by 4 bases, with 13 bases between. The CDR3 nucleotides read TGTGCCAGCAGCACCCTAGCCTCATACAATGAGCAGTTCTTC. Encoded protein: CASSTLASYNEQFF.

This clonotype was seen at least ten times. The CDR3 nucleotides are TGTGCCAGCAGCTTGGGACTAGCGTATTCCAATGAGCAGTTCTTC. Protein: CASSLGLAYSNEQFF. The chain recombines TRBV7-8 with TRBJ2-1; 10 nucleotides align to TRBD2. Germline loops: CDR1 SGHVS, CDR2 FQNEAQ. The CDR3 is made up of 15 amino acids. V was pared by 3 bases and J by 6 bases, with 5 bases of the junction left unmatched.

This clonotype has a count of ten or more. The chain links TRBV24-1 to TRBJ2-5, with a weak D call TRBD1 (6 bases). V lost 0 bases, J lost 2 bases, and 6 bases lay in between. The CDR3 contains 14 residues. Germline V gene data show CDR1 as KGHDR and CDR2 as SFDVKD. The CDR3 sequence is CATSDLTGQETQYF. DNA of the CDR3: TGTGCCACCAGTGATTTGACAGGGCAAGAGACCCAGTACTTC.

This clonotype was seen repeatedly, ten times or more. CDR3 sequence reads: CASSYDTRDEAFF. CDR3 coding DNA: TGTGCCAGCAGTTATGATACCAGGGATGAAGCTTTCTTT. The chain uses TRBV6-2 or TRBV6-3 and TRBJ1-1; tentative D call: TRBD1 (5 bases). CDR1 and CDR2 from the germline V gene are MNHEY and SVGEGT. V lost 3 bases and J 7 bases, leaving 12 bases between the germline ends. CDR3 length: 13 amino acids.

CDR3 loop: CSVTGGLLGANVLTF. CDR3 nucleotide sequence: TGCAGCGTGACAGGGGGCCTGCTTGGGGCCAACGTCCTGACTTTC. This chain joins TRBV29-1 and TRBJ2-6; 10 nucleotides match TRBD1. Per the germline V gene, CDR1 is SQVTM and CDR2 is ANQGSEA. The CDR3 covers 15 residues. J lost 3 bases, V lost 6 bases, and 5 bases had no gene match.

There are a few counts of this clonotype. The chain has TRBV6-4 and TRBJ2-2; 12 bases match TRBD2. The CDR3 runs to 15 residues. Germline V CDR1 and CDR2: MRHNA, SNTAGT. V lost 5 bases and J lost 6; bases outside the gene matches: 4. Here the CDR3 DNA reads TGTGCCAGCAGTACCGGGACTAGCGGGCCCGGGGAGCTGTTTTTT. Translated: CASSTGTSGPGELFF.

A remark on this clonotype: The CDR3 does not end in the conserved phenylalanine or tryptophan, so this is likely a read error. This chain links TRBV29-1 with TRBJ1-3; D is undetermined. This CDR3 comprises 12 residues. The V end lost 6 bases, the J end lost 3 bases, and 9 bases lay between the germline ends. Germline V CDR1 and CDR2: SQVTM, ANQGSEA. The CDR3 DNA reads as TGCAGCGTCTGGACCAATGGAAACACCATATATCTT. It codes for CSVWTNGNTIYL.

This clonotype showed up many times. The chain links TRBV2 to TRBJ1-4; 9 bases agree with TRBD1. From germline, CDR1 is SNHLY and CDR2 FYNNEI. The CDR3 is 17 residues long. The trim removed 6 bases at V and 1 base at J, leaving 9 bases unmatched. CDR3 sequence: CASRDSGTGRTNEKLFF. CDR3 bases: TGTGCCAGCAGGGACTCGGGGACAGGGCGAACTAATGAAAAACTGTTTTTT.

This clonotype was found many times. This CDR3 is CSTRDRGQNTEAFF. The CDR3 DNA sequence: TGCAGCACCCGGGACAGGGGCCAGAACACTGAAGCTTTCTTT. The rearrangement joins TRBV29-1 to TRBJ1-1, with 10 nucleotides matching TRBD1. Germline V gene lookup returns CDR1 SQVTM and CDR2 ANQGSEA. This CDR3 has 14 residues. V lost 8 bases to trimming and J lost 1 base; unmatched junction nucleotides: 7.

The chain joins TRBV7-9 to TRBJ1-1, with D possibly TRBD1 on 6 matching bases. V lost 4 bases to trimming and J lost 10 bases, with 13 bases between them. Germline CDR1 is SEHNR and CDR2 is FQNEAQ (reference sequence). The length of the CDR3 is 12 residues. This CDR3 is CASSSGDLVAFF. DNA for the CDR3: TGTGCCAGCAGCTCAGGGGATCTGGTAGCTTTCTTT.

This clonotype was recorded at least ten times. The genes are TRBV9 and TRBJ2-3; D is possibly TRBD2 (5 bases). V was clipped by 4 bases and J by 7 bases, with 19 bases between them. The CDR3 runs 15 residues. Looked up from germline, CDR1 is SGDLS and CDR2 is YYNGEE. CDR3 bases: TGTGCCAGCAGCTTATCATACAGCGGAGAATATACGCAGTATTTT. Encoded protein: CASSLSYSGEYTQYF. The full variable domain, rest sourced from reference TRBV9 and TRBJ2-3, is DSGVTQTPKHLITATGQRVTLRCSPRSGDLSVYWYQQSLDQGLQFLIQYYNGEERAKGNILERFSAQQFPDLHSELNLSSLELGDSALYFCASSLSYSGEYTQYFGPGTRLTVL.

This chain uses TRBV13 with TRBJ2-3; 10 bases line up with TRBD1. The trim removed 4 bases at V and 3 bases at J, leaving 4 bases unmatched. The CDR3 sequence is 15 residues long. Germline V gives CDR1 PRHDT, CDR2 FYEKMQ (reference sequence). This chain's CDR3 is CASSSGQGITDTQYF. Here the CDR3 DNA reads TGTGCCAGCAGCTCGGGACAGGGGATAACAGATACGCAGTATTTT.